The rows below give T cell receptor beta chains drawn from one sample of a study of cytomegalovirus exposure and HLA in healthy donors. Profiling relied on immunoSEQ multiplex PCR, and the TCRdb table lists in-frame clones only, not all of them. The sample comprises some 120,000 clones, around 81% of which are singletons, and 1% to 1.5% rests with the top ten. Material for sequencing was PBMCs. The receptors stem from a female donor in good health and CMV-seronegative. The CDR3 runs from the conserved cysteine through the conserved F or W. Each record gives: D gene, clone size, J gene, V gene, CDR3 DNA, CDR3 protein. D genes are given only for firm matches. Part of the rows lack a size; the others show once, few, many or a class for expanded clones.

NA | NA | TRBJ2-2 | TRBV28 | TGTGCCAGCAGTTTAAGGGGCGGGGAGCTGTTTTTT | CASSLRGGELFF
NA | NA | TRBJ2-5 | TRBV10-2 | TGCGCCAGCAGTAAGTCAAGAGGGCCGGGAGAGACCCAGTACTTC | CASSKSRGPGETQYF
TRBD2 | NA | TRBJ2-1 | TRBV7-2 | TGTGCCAGCAGCTTATGGTCTAGCGGGTACAATGAGCAGTTCTTC | CASSLWSSGYNEQFF
NA | NA | TRBJ1-5 | TRBV6-1 | TGTGCCAGCAGTGAATTTCAGGGGAGAGTCGTTGGCAATCAGCCCCAGCATTTT | CASSEFQGRVVGNQPQHF
NA | NA | TRBJ1-4 | TRBV5-1 | TGCGCCAGCAGCTTGGATGGGGCTGACCCAACTAATGAAAAACTGTTTTTT | CASSLDGADPTNEKLFF
TRBD1 | once | TRBJ2-7 | TRBV7-9 | TGTTCCAGCGGACAGGGGTCCTACGAGCAGTACTTC | CSSGQGSYEQYF
TRBD2 | once | TRBJ2-7 | TRBV5-1 | TGCGCCAGCAGCTTCGGGACTACAACCATCTACGAGCAGTACTTC | CASSFGTTTIYEQYF
TRBD2 | NA | TRBJ2-5 | TRBV28 | TGTGCCAGCACCCGGAGCGGGAGAGGGGTAGAGACCCAGTACTTC | CASTRSGRGVETQYF
NA | few | TRBJ1-1 | TRBV30 | TGTGCCTGGTCCTTAAGGCGGGGGGCATCGCGGACTGAAGCTTTCTTT | CAWSLRRGASRTEAFF
TRBD1 | NA | TRBJ2-1 | TRBV5-8 | TGTGCCAGCAACCGGGACAGGTTAGCCTACAATGAGCAGTTCTTC | CASNRDRLAYNEQFF
TRBD1 | NA | TRBJ1-5 | TRBV2 | TGTGCCAGCAGTGAGGGGACAGGGTATCAGCCCCAGCATTTT | CASSEGTGYQPQHF
TRBD1 | NA | TRBJ1-5 | TRBV7-2 | TGTGCCAGCAGCCTCACAGGGGTGGTTCAGCCCCAGCATTTT | CASSLTGVVQPQHF
NA | NA | TRBJ1-2 | TRBV11-2 | TGTGCCAGCAGTCCAGGGTTCGACTATGGCTACACCTTC | CASSPGFDYGYTF
NA | NA | TRBJ1-5 | TRBV2 | TGTGCCAGCACCCCCCGGGGGAATAACAATCAGCCCCAGCATTTT | CASTPRGNNNQPQHF
NA | NA | TRBJ2-5 | TRBV5-1 | TGCGCCAGCAGCCCTTTCGGGGTCCAAGAGACCCAGTACTTC | CASSPFGVQETQYF
NA | NA | TRBJ2-7 | TRBV27 | TGTGCCAGCAGGCCGCCGGGGGGCTCGTACGAGCAGTACTTC | CASRPPGGSYEQYF
TRBD1 | NA | TRBJ1-1 | TRBV7-9 | TGTGCCAGCAGCTCACCGGGACAGGGGAGCCCCGAAGCTTTCTTT | CASSSPGQGSPEAFF
TRBD1 | NA | TRBJ1-4 | TRBV5-1 | TGCGCCAGCAGCACCCAACAGGGGGCGGAGGAAAAACTGTTTTTT | CASSTQQGAEEKLFF